These 26 T cell receptor beta chains were all obtained from the same sample, sequenced in a study of breast tumors, draining lymph nodes, adjacent tissues. Each CDR3 protein gets one entry after TCRdb re-called the multiplex PCR reads with MiXCR. The sample contains over 150,000 distinct CDR3 sequences, 25% to 40% of which appear only once. Breast cancer patients provided tissue from their axillary draining lymph nodes. Sequenced material: axillary lymph node tissue. The receptors were sampled from a female donor with breast cancer. Some clones in this sample may be carry-over from other donors' samples.

This clonotype was counted at least ten times. The J gene is TRBJ1-4, the V gene TRBV12-5, with D possibly matching TRBD1 (6 bases). The germline CDR1 and CDR2 sequences are LGHNT and FRNRAP. Trimming took 0 bases from V and 2 from J, leaving 13 bases between them. CDR3 length equals 17 residues. The CDR3 nucleotides are TGTGCTAGTGGTTTGGTAGGGGGGGGACACACTAATGAAAAACTGTTTTTT. This codes for CASGLVGGGHTNEKLFF.

In this sample, this clonotype turned up many times. This chain uses TRBV12-3 or TRBV12-4 with TRBJ2-7, with 13 bases identical to TRBD2. The V gene end was trimmed by 5 bases and the J gene end by 6 bases; junction bases not matched to a gene: 4. The CDR3 spans 14 residues. CDR3 DNA sequence: TGTGCCAGCAGTCCAGGGACTAGCGGGACCGAGCAGTACTTC. Residues: CASSPGTSGTEQYF.

V gene TRBV18 combines with J gene TRBJ2-4; D assignment may be TRBD1 or TRBD2 (7 bases each). The V end was cut by 3 bases, the J end by 2 bases, with 11 bases between. This CDR3 region has 15 residues. From germline, CDR1 is KGHSH and CDR2 LQKENI. The CDR3 bases are TGTGCCAGCTCACCGACAGGGACTACCAAAAACATTCAGTACTTC. Its translation: CASSPTGTTKNIQYF.

CDR3: CASSLSRDGAFEQFF. The CDR3 DNA sequence: TGTGCCAGCAGCTTATCCCGGGACGGGGCCTTTGAGCAGTTCTTC. V is TRBV7-3 and J is TRBJ2-1; D may be TRBD1 or TRBD2 (5 bases each). The CDR3 sequence is 15 residues long. The germline V gene has CDR1 SGHTA and CDR2 FQGTGA. Trimming pared 2 bases from V and 9 bases from J, leaving 17 bases between.

There are a few counts of this clonotype. A much larger clone sits a single nucleotide away, making a read error possible. The CDR3 DNA reads as TGTGCCAGCACTTGCGGTGCCACCTACGAGCAGTACTTC. The encoded protein is CASTCGATYEQYF. This chain uses TRBV12-3 or TRBV12-4 with TRBJ2-7; D gene unclear. The CDR3 length is 13 residues. Trimming stripped 7 bases from V and 2 bases from J, with 12 bases between.

This clonotype has ten or more counts. V is TRBV2 and J is TRBJ2-1; 12 bases are a match to TRBD1. Germline-derived CDR1 and CDR2 are SNHLY and FYNNEI. V shed 6 bases, J shed 9 bases, and the junction held 3 bases outside the gene matches. The CDR3 sequence is 13 residues long. DNA of the CDR3: TGTGCCAGCAGCGGGACAGGGGGCATTGAGCAGTTCTTC. Translating gives CASSGTGGIEQFF.

This clonotype came up many times. The chain couples TRBV20-1 to TRBJ1-5, with 8 bases identical to TRBD1. Germline-derived CDR1 and CDR2 are DFQATT and SNEGSKA (reference sequence). With 6 bases clipped from V and 4 bases from J, the junction kept 5 bases outside the gene matches. This CDR3 is 13 amino acids long. DNA for the CDR3: TGCAGTGCAAGCCGGGACAGGAATCAGCCCCAGCATTTT. Its protein is CSASRDRNQPQHF.

V is TRBV24-1 and J is TRBJ1-4; possible D gene TRBD1, 5 bases. The CDR3 runs to 13 residues. Trimming stripped 5 bases from V and 7 bases from J, with 10 bases between. The germline CDR1 and CDR2 sequences are KGHDR and SFDVKD. This CDR3 is CATSVGEGEKLFF. The CDR3 DNA sequence: TGTGCCACCAGTGTAGGGGAGGGTGAAAAACTGTTTTTT.

This clonotype showed up many times. V usage is TRBV7-9 and J usage is TRBJ1-5; D gene ambiguous. V was clipped by 2 bases and J by 9 bases, with 20 bases between them. Germline loops: CDR1 SEHNR, CDR2 FQNEAQ (reference sequence). The CDR3 runs to 16 residues. CDR3 sequence (DNA): TGTGCCAGCAGCTTATACCTTGGGGAGAACCCTTTGCCCCAGCATTTT. It translates to CASSLYLGENPLPQHF.

This clonotype showed up many times. This chain joins TRBV20-1 and TRBJ2-7; tentatively, D is TRBD1 (5 bases). V was pared by 3 bases and J by 3 bases, with 12 bases between. The germline V gene encodes CDR1 DFQATT and CDR2 SNEGSKA (reference sequence). The CDR3 is 13 residues long. The CDR3 sequence is CSARVGAHYEQYF. DNA of the CDR3: TGCAGTGCTAGGGTTGGGGCTCACTACGAGCAGTACTTC.

In this sample, this clonotype turned up many times. The J gene is TRBJ2-7, the V gene TRBV5-8; D is perhaps TRBD1 (6 bases). V was clipped by 5 bases and J by 3 bases, with 18 bases between them. The CDR3 length is 15 residues. Looked up from germline, CDR1 is SGHTS and CDR2 is YDEGEE. The CDR3 reads CASRRAGAHSYEQYF. CDR3 bases: TGTGCCAGCAGGAGGGCAGGGGCCCATAGCTACGAGCAGTACTTC.

V usage is TRBV2 and J usage is TRBJ2-1; D might be TRBD1 (6 bases). This CDR3 region has 13 residues. The germline V gene has CDR1 SNHLY and CDR2 FYNNEI. The CDR3 bases are TGTGCTCTGGGGGACACCTCCTACAATGAGCAGTTCTTC. This codes for CALGDTSYNEQFF.

The chain carries TRBV7-9 and TRBJ2-5, with 11 bases identical to TRBD2. J was trimmed by 13 bases and V by 6 bases; bases with no gene match: 25. Germline V gives CDR1 SEHNR, CDR2 FQNEAQ (reference sequence). This CDR3 has 18 residues. CDR3 protein: CASRPFSGTSGGIPSLYF. In DNA, the CDR3 is TGTGCCAGCAGGCCTTTCTCCGGGACTAGCGGAGGAATCCCCTCCCTGTACTTC.

This clonotype was detected only a few times. The chain couples TRBV6-2 or TRBV6-3 to TRBJ2-3; the match to TRBD2 covers 8 bases. The CDR3 is 16 amino acids. The ends lost 4 bases at V and 2 bases at J; junction bases unmatched: 8. Germline CDR1 and CDR2: MNHEY and SVGEGT. CDR3 in amino acids: CASSFFRTSPTDTQYF. The CDR3 bases are TGTGCCAGCAGTTTTTTCCGGACTAGCCCCACAGATACGCAGTATTTT.

The rearrangement links TRBV13 to TRBJ2-7, with D uncertain. The CDR3 is 12 residues long. Deletions cut 4 bases from V and 3 bases from J, with 7 bases between. Germline-derived CDR1 and CDR2 are PRHDT and FYEKMQ (reference sequence). CDR3 amino acids: CASSSQRYEQYF. Written as DNA, the CDR3 is TGTGCCAGCAGCTCCCAACGCTACGAGCAGTACTTC.

Ten or more counts support this clonotype. V and J are TRBV7-6 and TRBJ2-7, with 8 bases lining up with TRBD1. Trimming removed 5 bases from V and 6 bases from J; junction bases left unmatched: 9. Germline values: CDR1 SGHVS, CDR2 FNYEAQ. The CDR3 has 14 amino acids. DNA of the CDR3: TGTGCCAGCAGCCCCCGGACAGGGTTTGGCGAGCAGTACTTC. This gives the protein CASSPRTGFGEQYF.

This clonotype showed up many times. The chain couples TRBV25-1 to TRBJ1-2; D ambiguous. Trimming left V 7 bases short and J 7 bases short, with 7 bases between. In germline, CDR1 is MGHDK, CDR2 SYGVNS. This CDR3 has 10 residues. The CDR3 DNA reads TGTGCCAGCATGGCGGGTGGCTACACCTTC. It encodes CASMAGGYTF.

At least ten counts were recorded for this clonotype. The chain employs TRBV2 and TRBJ2-3; the D is unclear. V lost 7 bases, J lost 0 bases, and 14 bases lay in between. The germline V gene has CDR1 SNHLY and CDR2 FYNNEI. The CDR3 consists of 15 residues. CDR3 loop: CASTPGQLSTDTQYF. CDR3 nucleotides: TGTGCCAGCACCCCCGGCCAGCTTAGCACAGATACGCAGTATTTT.

This clonotype occurred a few times. A read error is possible here, since a much larger clone lies one base away. The chain joins TRBV13 to TRBJ2-7, with TRBD2 as a possible D gene (5 bases). Germline V gene data show CDR1 as PRHDT and CDR2 as FYEKMQ (reference sequence). This CDR3 spans 13 amino acids. V was pared by 5 bases and J by 5 bases, with 13 bases between. CDR3 amino acids: CASSILRDNEQYF. As DNA, the CDR3 is TGTGCCAGCAGCATCCTCCGGGATAACGAGCAGTACTTC.

The chain is built from TRBV7-2 and TRBJ1-1; no firm D call. Trimming stripped 5 bases from V and 0 bases from J, with 7 bases between. Germline CDR1 and CDR2: SGHTA and FQGNSA. The CDR3 runs to 13 residues. CDR3 amino acids: CTSSRVVNTEAFF. For the CDR3, the DNA is TGTACCAGCAGCAGGGTTGTGAACACTGAAGCTTTCTTT.

This clonotype has a count of ten or more. The gene calls are TRBV5-6 and TRBJ1-2; D gene uncertain. CDR3 length equals 19 residues. Germline V lookup: CDR1 SGHDT, CDR2 YYEEEE. V lost 0 bases, J lost 1 base, and 22 bases lay in between. CDR3 in DNA: TGTGCCAGCAGCTTGGTCTCTGCCTCACCGATGGGTGGTAACTATGGCTACACCTTC. It is translated as CASSLVSASPMGGNYGYTF.

With respect to this clonotype: This may be a read error, as it is one base from a much larger clone. CDR3 region: CASNNPGLSQETPYF. CDR3 sequence (DNA): TGTGCCAGCAACAACCCGGGACTCTCGCAAGAGACCCCGTACTTC. The chain has TRBV9 and TRBJ2-5; D is perhaps TRBD2 (6 bases). Germline assignment: CDR1 SGDLS and CDR2 YYNGEE. The CDR3 is made up of 15 amino acids.

This sequence joins TRBV7-3 and TRBJ1-2; D not resolved. CDR3 length: 16 amino acids. Germline V gene sequence: CDR1 SGHTA, CDR2 FQGTGA. Trimming shortened V by 3 bases and J by 3 bases, and 17 bases separated the two germline ends. The chain's CDR3 is CASSFNWAGLDYGYTF. The CDR3 DNA reads as TGTGCCAGCAGCTTTAATTGGGCAGGCCTTGACTATGGCTACACCTTC.

The DNA for the CDR3 is TGTGCCAGCACCCGAGCGGGGGGGCAAGAGACCCAGTACTTC. Translation gives CASTRAGGQETQYF. The chain uses TRBV5-4 and TRBJ2-5; 10 positions match TRBD2. Germline assignment: CDR1 SGHNT and CDR2 YYREEE (reference sequence). V was pared by 6 bases and J by 2 bases, with 4 bases of the junction left unmatched. There are 14 residues in the CDR3.

This clonotype was observed a handful of times. CDR3 bases: TGTGCCAGCTCACCACCTTCCGGATACGAGCAGTACTTC. It is translated as CASSPPSGYEQYF. The rearrangement links TRBV18 to TRBJ2-7; no firm D call. The CDR3 sequence is 13 residues long. Trimming removed 0 bases from V and 4 bases from J, with 7 bases in between. Germline lookup yields CDR1 KGHSH and CDR2 LQKENI.

V is TRBV7-9 and J is TRBJ2-6; 9 bases align to TRBD2. Losses at the gene ends were 1 base for V and 0 bases for J; bases not matched to a gene: 7. CDR3 length: 19 amino acids. Germline V gives CDR1 SEHNR, CDR2 FQNEAQ (reference sequence). In nucleotides, the CDR3 is TGTGCCAGCAGCTTAGGTCTAGCGGGACTGAGCTCTGGGGCCAACGTCCTGACTTTC. It codes for CASSLGLAGLSSGANVLTF.